This entry features one T cell receptor beta chain sequence. The antigen remains unidentified. Assay: immunoSEQ multiplex PCR; the TCRdb copy retains only in-frame clones and omits some. The table includes some 100,000 clones, just over 90% detected once. The data derive from a study of siplizumab effects on memory and regulatory T cells. Study results and caveats: The apparent diversity of naive T cells exceeded that of memory cells, and naive T cells seemed to make a major contribution to the alloresponse.

The TCR was taken from a human donor in good health. The sample was non-Treg CD4+ T cells sorted from blood.

The CDR3 loop is CATSRGLGGSTDTQYF. The CDR3 DNA reads TGTGCCACCAGCAGAGGGTTGGGAGGTAGCACAGATACGCAGTATTTT. The chain couples TRBV15 to TRBJ2-3, with D possibly matching TRBD2 (6 bases). The CDR3 is made up of 16 amino acids. V lost 1 base and J 0 bases, leaving 11 bases between the germline ends. Germline assignment: CDR1 LNHNV and CDR2 YYDKDF (reference sequence).